This T cell receptor (beta chain) is drawn from a study of T cells in Graves' hyperthyroidism and ophthalmopathy. Using RNA transcripts as the source, TCR beta CDR3 regions were amplified. HTBI primers were the set used in a first-round RT-PCR of the TCR CDR3. Via MiXCR, TCRdb re-called the multiplex PCR reads, giving one row per CDR3 protein. The sample holds about 130,000 distinct CDR3 sequences, around 20% seen once. The sequencing input was blood. This TCR was sampled from a woman in her fifties or sixties with Graves' hyperthyroidism that later progressed to Graves' ophthalmopathy.

In DNA, the CDR3 is TGCGCCAGCAGCCCGGGACAGGTCTCCTACGAGCAGTACTTC. Translated: CASSPGQVSYEQYF. V gene TRBV5-1 combines with J gene TRBJ2-7, with 8 bases aligning to TRBD1. Trimming removed 4 bases from V and 0 bases from J; junction bases left unmatched: 3. CDR1 and CDR2 (germline): SGHRS, YFSETQ. The CDR3 has 14 amino acids.